Listed below are T cell receptor beta chains from one sample, sequenced in a study of T-cell reconstitution after alpha-beta-depleted transplantation in children. TCRdb reprocessed the PCR reads with MiXCR, giving one entry per CDR3 protein. The profile shows about 600,000 distinct CDR3 sequences, under 25% of them singletons. Sequences were derived from PBMCs, mostly from graft donor cells, sampled 360 days after TCRalphabeta/CD19-depleted stem cell transplant. The source of these receptors is a boy in the first two years of life who had a stem cell transplant for acute myeloid leukemia, so the T cells may come from the graft donor. Each CDR3 is given with its conserved first and last residue. Expanded clones are given a class, and other clones once, few, many or no size at all.

V gene: TRBV7-9
clone size: NA
CDR3 protein: CASREDSPTWDTQYF

V gene: TRBV20-1
clone size: many
CDR3 protein: CSATVPGSNTEAFF

V gene: TRBV5-1
clone size: NA
CDR3 protein: CASSLGPVLNEQFF

V gene: TRBV20-1
clone size: NA
CDR3 protein: CSASAPSGTGVRNQPQHF

V gene: TRBV24-1
clone size: NA
CDR3 protein: CATSDSPGQGPRGEQFF

V gene: TRBV3-1
clone size: many
CDR3 protein: CASSQDGRYGYTF

V gene: TRBV20-1
clone size: many
CDR3 protein: CSAREDKDNEQFF

V gene: TRBV20-1
clone size: many
CDR3 protein: CSARDPQRGFTDTQYF

V gene: TRBV9
clone size: NA
CDR3 protein: CASSVDGTHTQYF

V gene: TRBV6-5
clone size: few
CDR3 protein: CASSYWRTGDPLTDTQYF

V gene: TRBV20-1
clone size: many
CDR3 protein: CSASSAGGTSDTQYF

V gene: TRBV6-5
clone size: NA
CDR3 protein: CASSYDRGPRNEKLFF

V gene: TRBV10-3
clone size: few
CDR3 protein: CAISADSRIRMNTEAFF

V gene: TRBV29-1
clone size: many
CDR3 protein: CSVVGLADYNEQFF

V gene: TRBV10-2
clone size: NA
CDR3 protein: CASSGVGHEQYF

V gene: TRBV5-1
clone size: NA
CDR3 protein: CASSGPGLTPTDTQYF

V gene: TRBV20-1
clone size: many
CDR3 protein: CSYLWGDTQYF

V gene: TRBV7-2
clone size: few
CDR3 protein: CASSLQVGIGGYTF

V gene: TRBV20-1
clone size: few
CDR3 protein: CSARLWNTEAFF

V gene: TRBV7-9
clone size: few
CDR3 protein: CASSSWADTEAFF

V gene: TRBV18
clone size: NA
CDR3 protein: CASSPLPGTPYQPQHF

V gene: TRBV10-3
clone size: NA
CDR3 protein: CAISTESGGPKNIQYF

V gene: TRBV29-1
clone size: few
CDR3 protein: CSVERSSTDTQYF

V gene: TRBV4-3
clone size: NA
CDR3 protein: CASSPLTGGRTEAFF

V gene: TRBV20-1
clone size: NA
CDR3 protein: CSARSAGGGVSEQFF

V gene: TRBV7-2
clone size: many
CDR3 protein: CASSLAGPMLVKNIQYF

V gene: TRBV28
clone size: NA
CDR3 protein: CAATSGGTDTQYF

V gene: TRBV6-5
clone size: many
CDR3 protein: CASSRTYNEQFF

V gene: TRBV5-8
clone size: few
CDR3 protein: CASSLSPGTEGNTIYF

V gene: TRBV12-3/TRBV12-4
clone size: NA
CDR3 protein: CASSFSVRTDTQYF

V gene: TRBV29-1
clone size: many
CDR3 protein: CSVRKGVTDTQYF

V gene: TRBV24-1
clone size: NA
CDR3 protein: CATSDVSGELFF

V gene: TRBV28
clone size: once
CDR3 protein: CASSLAGDRPAFF

V gene: TRBV10-3
clone size: few
CDR3 protein: CAISEWGLAENYEQYF